Following are 5 T cell receptor beta chains from one sample sequenced in a study of T cells after yellow fever vaccination. TCRdb independently ran MiXCR on the 5' RACE reads; one entry per CDR3 protein. The sample carries around 600,000 distinct CDR3 sequences, approximately 13% recorded once. The specimen comprised PBMCs, sampled on the day of the yellow fever booster vaccination. The source of these receptors is a man aged 30 to 39 who received the YFV17D yellow fever vaccine.

This clonotype was detected a few times. The chain combines TRBV12-3 or TRBV12-4 with TRBJ2-2, with 8 positions matching TRBD1. V lost 7 bases and J lost 5; bases outside the gene matches: 3. The CDR3 is made up of 13 amino acids. CDR3 in amino acids: CASNRDRTGELFF. DNA for the CDR3: TGTGCCAGCAACAGGGACAGGACCGGGGAGCTGTTTTTT.

V is TRBV20-1 and J is TRBJ2-5; 10 nucleotides align to TRBD2. J gave up 4 bases and V 6 bases, and 11 bases lay outside the gene matches. CDR3 length: 15 residues. CDR1 and CDR2 (germline): DFQATT, SNEGSKA (reference sequence). The CDR3 reads CSATPSSGRRETQYF. The DNA of the CDR3 is TGCAGTGCGACTCCCTCTAGCGGGAGAAGAGAGACCCAGTACTTC.

This clonotype was counted a few times. The rearrangement links TRBV3-1 to TRBJ2-1; 7 bases fit TRBD2. Per the germline V gene, CDR1 is LGHDT and CDR2 is YNNKEL (reference sequence). Trimming at V came to 6 bases and at J to 2 bases, leaving 7 bases not matched to a gene. CDR3 length: 15 residues. The CDR3, as DNA: TGTGCCAGCAGATACAGCGGGATCACCTACAATGAGCAGTTCTTC. It translates to CASRYSGITYNEQFF.

This clonotype was recorded at least ten times. J is TRBJ1-2 and V is TRBV7-2; D is perhaps TRBD1 (5 bases). CDR1 SGHTA and CDR2 FQGNSA come from the germline V gene. The CDR3 runs to 14 residues. V dropped 3 bases and J dropped 4 bases, with 12 bases sitting between them. This chain's CDR3 is CASSFGGGGYGYTF. The CDR3 coding sequence is TGTGCCAGCAGCTTTGGGGGGGGAGGCTATGGCTACACCTTC.

This clonotype was counted between two and nine times. The chain joins TRBV24-1 to TRBJ2-1; either TRBD1 or TRBD2 may supply D (5 bases each). Germline V gene data show CDR1 as KGHDR and CDR2 as SFDVKD. The length of the CDR3 is 13 residues. V gave up 5 bases and J gave up 9 bases, with 13 bases separating them. The CDR3 here is CATSVIVGGEQFF. In DNA form, the CDR3 reads TGTGCCACCAGTGTTATTGTTGGGGGTGAGCAGTTCTTC.